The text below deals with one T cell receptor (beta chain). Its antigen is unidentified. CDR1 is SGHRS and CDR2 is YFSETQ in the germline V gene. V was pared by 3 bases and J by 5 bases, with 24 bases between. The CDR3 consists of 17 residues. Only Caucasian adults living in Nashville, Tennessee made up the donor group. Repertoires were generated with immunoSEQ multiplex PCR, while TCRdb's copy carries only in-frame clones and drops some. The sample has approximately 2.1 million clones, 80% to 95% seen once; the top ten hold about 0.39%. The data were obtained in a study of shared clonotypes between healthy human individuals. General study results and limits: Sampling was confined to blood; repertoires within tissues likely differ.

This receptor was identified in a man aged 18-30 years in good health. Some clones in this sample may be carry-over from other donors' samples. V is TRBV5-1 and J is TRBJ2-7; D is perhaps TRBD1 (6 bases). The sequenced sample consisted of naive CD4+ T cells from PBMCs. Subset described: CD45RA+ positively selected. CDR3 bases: TGCGCCAGCAGCTCCCGGGACAACAACCCAGTGGTCCACGAGCAGTACTTC. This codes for CASSSRDNNPVVHEQYF.